The rows below give T cell receptor beta chains drawn from one sample of a study of blood T cell repertoires in COVID-19. Repertoires were generated with immunoSEQ multiplex PCR, while TCRdb's copy carries only in-frame clones and drops some. The sample has tens of thousands of clones, approximately 78% seen once. The specimen sequenced was peripheral blood. These TCRs come from a man older than 75 with active or convalescent COVID-19. CDR3s include the opening cysteine and the closing phenylalanine or tryptophan. The D gene is left open where the match is weak. Clone size appears in some rows only: once, few, many, or a class for an expanded clone.

J gene,V gene,clone size,D gene,CDR3 protein,CDR3 DNA
TRBJ1-2,TRBV6-2/TRBV6-3,-,-,CASSYSRAGANTF,TGTGCCAGCAGTTACTCGAGAGCAGGGGCGAACACCTTC
TRBJ2-1,TRBV10-3,-,TRBD1,CAATGGRNEQFF,TGTGCCGCAACAGGGGGCAGGAATGAGCAGTTCTTC
TRBJ1-5,TRBV28,-,-,CASSLGQRNQPQHF,TGTGCCAGCAGTTTGGGGCAGAGGAATCAGCCCCAGCATTTT
TRBJ2-7,TRBV4-2,once,-,CASSQDNPRGYEQYF,TGTGCCAGCAGCCAAGATAATCCACGGGGCTACGAGCAGTACTTC
TRBJ1-2,TRBV6-6,-,TRBD1,CASSSTGEDYGYTF,TGTGCCAGCAGTTCCACAGGGGAGGACTATGGCTACACCTTC
TRBJ2-1,TRBV2,-,TRBD2,CASPRGSGYSYNEQFF,TGTGCCAGCCCAAGAGGTAGCGGGTATTCCTACAATGAGCAGTTCTTC
TRBJ2-1,TRBV19,-,TRBD2,CASISSGRSHNEQFF,TGTGCCAGTATTAGTAGCGGGAGAAGTCACAATGAGCAGTTCTTC
TRBJ2-4,TRBV6-2/TRBV6-3,-,-,CASSLGGTKNIQYF,TGTGCCAGCAGTTTGGGGGGAACCAAAAACATTCAGTACTTC
TRBJ1-2,TRBV19,-,TRBD1,CASTPDRGVAGYTF,TGTGCCAGTACCCCTGACAGGGGCGTAGCTGGCTACACCTTC
TRBJ2-7,TRBV11-2,-,-,CASSAHYEQYF,TGTGCCAGCAGCGCACACTACGAGCAGTACTTC
TRBJ2-7,TRBV3-1/TRBV3-2,-,-,CASSQAYGSYEQYF,TGTGCCAGCAGCCAAGCGTACGGGAGCTACGAGCAGTACTTC
TRBJ2-7,TRBV3-1/TRBV3-2,-,TRBD2,CASSPPSTSGRARISYEQYF,TGTGCCAGCAGCCCCCCTTCGACTAGCGGGAGGGCTAGGATCTCCTACGAGCAGTACTTC
TRBJ2-1,TRBV5-4,-,TRBD2,CASSLSGSSYNEQFF,TGTGCCAGCAGCCTCAGCGGGAGCTCCTACAATGAGCAGTTCTTC
TRBJ1-2,TRBV2,-,-,CASREGDGYTF,TGTGCCAGCAGAGAGGGGGATGGCTACACCTTC
TRBJ2-6,TRBV7-6,-,TRBD2,CASSSRLAGDWANVLTF,TGTGCCAGCAGCTCTCGACTAGCGGGAGACTGGGCCAACGTCCTGACTTTC
TRBJ2-1,TRBV4-2,-,-,CASSQDLPGSYNEQFF,TGTGCCAGCAGCCAAGATCTTCCGGGCTCCTACAATGAGCAGTTCTTC
TRBJ2-1,TRBV28,-,TRBD2,CASSFGLAGFLMGQFF,TGTGCCAGCAGTTTTGGACTAGCAGGATTCCTAATGGGGCAGTTCTTC
TRBJ1-4,TRBV7-9,-,TRBD1,CASSPRDRGVNEKLFF,TGTGCCAGCAGCCCCCGGGACAGGGGGGTTAATGAAAAACTGTTTTTT
TRBJ2-7,TRBV7-6,few,TRBD2,CASSPPTSGVGPYEQYF,TGTGCCAGCAGCCCACCGACTAGCGGAGTTGGGCCCTACGAGCAGTACTTC
TRBJ2-1,TRBV4-2,-,-,CASSRIDFSNEQFF,TGTGCCAGCAGCCGGATAGACTTTAGCAATGAGCAGTTCTTC
TRBJ2-7,TRBV11-2,-,-,CASSFKQAALYEQYF,TGTGCCAGCAGCTTTAAACAGGCCGCCCTCTACGAGCAGTACTTC
TRBJ2-2,TRBV4-1,-,-,CASKRRSNTGELFF,TGCGCCAGCAAAAGGCGGTCGAACACCGGGGAGCTGTTTTTT
TRBJ2-5,TRBV5-4,once,TRBD2,CASSLRLAGEETQYF,TGTGCCAGCAGCTTGCGGCTAGCGGGAGAAGAGACCCAGTACTTC
TRBJ1-3,TRBV5-5,-,TRBD1,CASSSRGQGPGNTIYF,TGTGCCAGCAGCTCCCGAGGACAGGGGCCCGGAAACACCATATATTTT
TRBJ2-5,TRBV9,-,-,CASSPGNSPETQYF,TGTGCCAGCAGCCCGGGGAATAGCCCAGAGACCCAGTACTTC
TRBJ2-2,TRBV28,-,-,CASSQQLNTGELFF,TGTGCCAGCAGTCAACAGTTGAACACCGGGGAGCTGTTTTTT
TRBJ2-1,TRBV4-2,-,TRBD2,CASSQGASGRADNEQFF,TGTGCCAGCAGCCAAGGGGCCAGCGGGAGGGCCGATAATGAGCAGTTCTTC
TRBJ2-1,TRBV4-1,-,-,CASSQANNEQFF,TGCGCCAGCAGCCAAGCAAACAATGAGCAGTTCTTC
TRBJ2-5,TRBV3-1/TRBV3-2,-,TRBD1,CASANVGTGGETQYF,TGTGCCAGCGCGAACGTTGGGACAGGGGGAGAGACCCAGTACTTC
TRBJ2-7,TRBV7-9,-,-,CASSFGGTYEQYF,TGTGCCAGCAGCTTTGGAGGGACCTACGAGCAGTACTTC
TRBJ1-2,TRBV3-1/TRBV3-2,-,-,CASSRGGGSSSGYTF,TGTGCCAGCAGCCGGGGTGGAGGTTCATCATCGGGCTACACCTTC
TRBJ1-2,TRBV5-1,-,-,CASSLGTVTTNYGYTF,TGCGCCAGCAGCTTGGGGACAGTTACTACTAACTATGGCTACACCTTC
TRBJ1-2,TRBV19,-,TRBD1,CASSPRGQDGYTF,TGTGCCAGTAGTCCTAGGGGACAGGATGGCTACACCTTC
TRBJ2-3,TRBV24-1,-,-,CATRGSSTDTQYF,TGTGCCACCCGCGGCTCTAGCACAGATACGCAGTATTTT
TRBJ2-7,TRBV20-1,few,-,CSASPLGGTYEQYF,TGCAGTGCTAGTCCCCTGGGAGGAACCTACGAGCAGTACTTC
TRBJ2-2,TRBV11-2,-,TRBD2,CASSQTSGRFHTGELFF,TGTGCCAGCAGCCAGACTAGCGGGAGGTTTCACACCGGGGAGCTGTTTTTT
TRBJ2-3,TRBV27,once,-,CASSPRGGVLTTDTQYF,TGTGCCAGCAGTCCCCGGGGCGGGGTTCTCACCACAGATACGCAGTATTTT
TRBJ1-2,TRBV28,-,-,CASSFGRNYGYTF,TGTGCCAGCAGTTTTGGCCGTAACTATGGCTACACCTTC
TRBJ2-7,TRBV5-4,-,-,CASSLDSGAFRPEQYF,TGTGCCAGCAGCTTGGACAGCGGCGCATTCCGCCCCGAGCAGTACTTC
TRBJ1-2,TRBV4-3,few,-,CASSQETGRGYTF,TGCGCCAGCAGCCAAGAGACCGGGAGAGGCTACACCTTC
TRBJ2-1,TRBV6-5,-,-,CASSYRISKGEQFF,TGTGCCAGCAGTTACAGGATTTCAAAGGGGGAGCAGTTCTTC
TRBJ1-2,TRBV19,-,-,CASNNPNRPDGYTF,TGTGCCAGTAATAATCCAAACAGGCCTGATGGCTACACCTTC
TRBJ2-3,TRBV27,-,-,CASSRGRTDTQYF,TGTGCCAGCAGTAGGGGCCGGACGGATACGCAGTATTTT
TRBJ1-2,TRBV7-9,once,-,CASSPRTQGLLYGYTF,TGTGCCAGCAGCCCCCGGACCCAGGGCCTACTCTATGGCTACACCTTC
TRBJ2-7,TRBV29-1,-,TRBD1,CSVSRTGEFEQYF,TGCAGCGTTTCCCGGACAGGGGAATTCGAGCAGTACTTC
TRBJ1-1,TRBV6-5,once,-,CASSYPGGHLKAFF,TGTGCCAGCAGTTACCCTGGCGGACACCTCAAAGCTTTCTTT
TRBJ1-2,TRBV10-3,-,-,CAISAGLYGYTF,TGTGCCATCAGTGCAGGGCTCTATGGCTACACCTTC
TRBJ1-1,TRBV25-1,-,TRBD1,CASSPRDRGLNTEAFF,TGTGCCAGCAGTCCGCGGGACAGAGGATTGAACACTGAAGCTTTCTTT
TRBJ2-1,TRBV13,-,-,CASSLRRGSYNEQFF,TGTGCCAGCAGCTTACGGAGGGGCTCCTACAATGAGCAGTTCTTC
TRBJ1-5,TRBV28,-,-,CASDRILTYSNQPQHF,TGTGCCAGCGACAGGATCTTAACTTATAGCAATCAGCCCCAGCATTTT
TRBJ2-3,TRBV7-3,-,-,CASSLSGQGFDTQYF,TGTGCCAGCAGCTTATCTGGACAAGGTTTTGATACGCAGTATTTT
TRBJ1-6,TRBV11-1,-,TRBD1,CASSHRGNNSPLHF,TGTGCCAGCAGCCACAGGGGTAATAATTCACCCCTCCACTTT
TRBJ1-2,TRBV28,-,TRBD1,CASSFRTGEWRDYGYTF,TGTGCCAGCAGTTTTAGGACAGGGGAGTGGCGGGACTATGGCTACACCTTC
TRBJ2-1,TRBV9,-,-,CASSVGAGENEQFF,TGTGCCAGCAGCGTAGGGGCCGGTGAGAATGAGCAGTTCTTC
TRBJ1-1,TRBV18,-,-,CASSLQDRTAFF,TGTGCCAGCTCACTCCAAGACAGGACGGCTTTCTTT
TRBJ2-7,TRBV2,once,-,CASSSDSYEQYF,TGTGCCAGCAGTAGCGATTCCTACGAGCAGTACTTC
TRBJ2-7,TRBV6-5,-,-,CASRTPREYEQYF,TGTGCCAGCAGGACGCCGCGGGAATACGAGCAGTACTTC
TRBJ2-1,TRBV2,-,-,CASSEGHASSSYNEQFF,TGTGCCAGCAGTGAAGGACACGCATCCTCCTCCTACAATGAGCAGTTCTTC
TRBJ1-5,TRBV6-5,-,-,CASSYGQGLQPQHF,TGTGCCAGCAGTTACGGGCAGGGTTTACAGCCCCAGCATTTT